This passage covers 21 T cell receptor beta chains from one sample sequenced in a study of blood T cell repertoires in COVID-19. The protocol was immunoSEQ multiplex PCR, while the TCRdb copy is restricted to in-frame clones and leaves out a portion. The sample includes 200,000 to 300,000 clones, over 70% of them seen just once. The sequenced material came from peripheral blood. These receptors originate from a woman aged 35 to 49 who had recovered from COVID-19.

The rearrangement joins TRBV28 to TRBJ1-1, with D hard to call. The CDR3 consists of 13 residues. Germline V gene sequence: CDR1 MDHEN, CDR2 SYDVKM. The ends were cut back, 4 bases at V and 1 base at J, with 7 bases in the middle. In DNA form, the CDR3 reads TGTGCCAGCAGTTCGGACTGGAACACTGAAGCTTTCTTT. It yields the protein CASSSDWNTEAFF.

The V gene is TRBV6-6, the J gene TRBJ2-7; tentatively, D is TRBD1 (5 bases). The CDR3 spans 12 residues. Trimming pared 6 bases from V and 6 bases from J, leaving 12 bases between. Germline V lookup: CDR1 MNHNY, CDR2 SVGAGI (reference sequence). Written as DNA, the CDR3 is TGTGCCAGCAGCCCAGGGCGGCTCGAGCAGTACTTC. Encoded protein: CASSPGRLEQYF.

The CDR3 DNA reads as TGTGCCAGCAGTCCCCGGTATTTCACTGAAGCTTTCTTT. Its translation: CASSPRYFTEAFF. V usage is TRBV28 and J usage is TRBJ1-1; D remains unclear. This CDR3 spans 13 amino acids. Germline V gene data show CDR1 as MDHEN and CDR2 as SYDVKM. Deletions cut 5 bases from V and 4 bases from J, with 11 bases between.

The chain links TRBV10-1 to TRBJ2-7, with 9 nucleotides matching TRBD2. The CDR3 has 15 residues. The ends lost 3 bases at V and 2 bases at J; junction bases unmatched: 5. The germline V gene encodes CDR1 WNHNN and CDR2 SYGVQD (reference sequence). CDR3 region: CASSEGPSGTYEQYF. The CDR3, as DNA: TGCGCCAGCAGTGAAGGGCCTAGCGGGACCTACGAGCAGTACTTC.

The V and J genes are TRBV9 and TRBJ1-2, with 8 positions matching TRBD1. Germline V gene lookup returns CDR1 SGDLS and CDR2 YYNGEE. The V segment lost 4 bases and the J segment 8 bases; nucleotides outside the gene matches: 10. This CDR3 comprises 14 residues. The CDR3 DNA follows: TGTGCCAGCAGCCTGCCAGGGGGCGCGGGGGGCTACACCTTC. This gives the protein CASSLPGGAGGYTF.

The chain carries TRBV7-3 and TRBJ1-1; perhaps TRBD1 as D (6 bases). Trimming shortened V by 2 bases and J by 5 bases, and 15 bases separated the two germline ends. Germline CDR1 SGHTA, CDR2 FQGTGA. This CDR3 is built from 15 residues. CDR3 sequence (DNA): TGTGCCAGCAGCTTACAGGCGGGGGGCTTGACTGAAGCTTTCTTT. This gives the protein CASSLQAGGLTEAFF. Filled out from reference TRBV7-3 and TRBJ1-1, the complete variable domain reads GAGVSQTPSNKVTEKGKYVELRCDPISGHTALYWYRQSLGQGPEFLIYFQGTGAADDSGLPNDRFFAVRPEGSVSTLKIQRTERGDSAVYLCASSLQAGGLTEAFFGQGTRLTVV.

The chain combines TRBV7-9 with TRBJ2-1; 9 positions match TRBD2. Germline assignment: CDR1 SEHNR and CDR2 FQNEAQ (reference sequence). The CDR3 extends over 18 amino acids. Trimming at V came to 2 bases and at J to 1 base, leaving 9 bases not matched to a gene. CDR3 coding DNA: TGTGCCAGCAGCTTAATGCGGCTAGCGGGGAGATCCTACAATGAGCAGTTCTTC. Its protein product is CASSLMRLAGRSYNEQFF.

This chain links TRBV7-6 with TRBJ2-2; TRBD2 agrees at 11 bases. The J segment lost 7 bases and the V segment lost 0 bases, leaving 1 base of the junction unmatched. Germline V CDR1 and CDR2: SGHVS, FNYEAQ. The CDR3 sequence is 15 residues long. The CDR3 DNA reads TGTGCCAGCAGCTTAGCACTAGCGGGGGACGGGGAGCTGTTTTTT. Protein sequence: CASSLALAGDGELFF.

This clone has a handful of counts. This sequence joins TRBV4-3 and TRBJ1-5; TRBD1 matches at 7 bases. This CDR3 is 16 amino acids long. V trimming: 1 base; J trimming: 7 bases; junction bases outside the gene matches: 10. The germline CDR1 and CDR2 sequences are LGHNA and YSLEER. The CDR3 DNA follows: TGCGCCAGCAGCCAAGGGGCACAACAGGGGTACCAGCCCCAGCATTTT. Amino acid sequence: CASSQGAQQGYQPQHF.

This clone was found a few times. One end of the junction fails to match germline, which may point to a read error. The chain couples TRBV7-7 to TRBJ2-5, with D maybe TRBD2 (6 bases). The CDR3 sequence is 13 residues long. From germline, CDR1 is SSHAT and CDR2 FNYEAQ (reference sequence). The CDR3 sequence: CASSRDAGETQYF. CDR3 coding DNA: TGTGCTAGCAGCCGAGACGCGGGGGAGACCCAGTACTTC.

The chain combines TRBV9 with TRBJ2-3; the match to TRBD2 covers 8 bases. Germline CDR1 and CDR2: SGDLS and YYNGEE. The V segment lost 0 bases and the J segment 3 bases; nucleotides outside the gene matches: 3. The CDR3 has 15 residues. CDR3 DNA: TGTGCCAGCAGCGTAGCCGGGAGGGGGACAGATACGCAGTATTTT. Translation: CASSVAGRGTDTQYF.

In nucleotides, the CDR3 is TGTGCCAGCTCCCAAGAGTATACGCAGTATTTT. This translates into CASSQEYTQYF. The V call is TRBV18, the J call TRBJ2-3; no clear D. Germline-derived CDR1 and CDR2 are KGHSH and LQKENI. V lost 6 bases and J 7 bases, leaving 8 bases between the germline ends. The CDR3 covers 11 residues.

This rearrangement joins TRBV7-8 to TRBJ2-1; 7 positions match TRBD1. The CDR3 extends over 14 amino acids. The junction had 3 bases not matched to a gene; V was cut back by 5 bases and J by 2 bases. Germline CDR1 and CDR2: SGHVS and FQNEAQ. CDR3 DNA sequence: TGTGCCAGCAGCGTGGACAGGACCTACAATGAGCAGTTCTTC. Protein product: CASSVDRTYNEQFF.

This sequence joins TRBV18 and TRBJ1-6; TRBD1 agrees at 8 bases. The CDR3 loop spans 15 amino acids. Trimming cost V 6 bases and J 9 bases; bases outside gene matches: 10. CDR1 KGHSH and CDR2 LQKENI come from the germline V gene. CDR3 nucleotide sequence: TGTGCCAGCTCGCCGGAGGGCAGGGGGCTTTCACCCCTCCACTTT. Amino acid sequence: CASSPEGRGLSPLHF.

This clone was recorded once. CDR3 nucleotide sequence: TGTGCCAGCAGTTACTCGGCGGGGTGGACAGATACGCAGTATTTT. Its translation is CASSYSAGWTDTQYF. The V and J genes are TRBV6-5 and TRBJ2-3; tentative D call: TRBD2 (6 bases). Germline loops: CDR1 MNHEY, CDR2 SVGAGI. Trimming removed 0 bases at V and 3 bases at J, with 10 bases between. The CDR3 consists of 15 residues.

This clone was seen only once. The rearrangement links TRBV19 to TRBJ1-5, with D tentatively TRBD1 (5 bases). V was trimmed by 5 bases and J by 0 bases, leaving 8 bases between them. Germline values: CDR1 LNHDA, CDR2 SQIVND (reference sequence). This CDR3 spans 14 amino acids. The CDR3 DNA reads TGTGCCAGTAGTCTACAGGATAGCAATCAGCCCCAGCATTTT. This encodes CASSLQDSNQPQHF.

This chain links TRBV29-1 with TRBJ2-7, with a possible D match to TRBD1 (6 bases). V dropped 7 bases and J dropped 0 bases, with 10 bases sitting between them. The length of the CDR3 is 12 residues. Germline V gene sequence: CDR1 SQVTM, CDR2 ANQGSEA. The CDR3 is CSGLGASYEQYF. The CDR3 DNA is TGCAGCGGGTTGGGGGCCTCCTACGAGCAGTACTTC.

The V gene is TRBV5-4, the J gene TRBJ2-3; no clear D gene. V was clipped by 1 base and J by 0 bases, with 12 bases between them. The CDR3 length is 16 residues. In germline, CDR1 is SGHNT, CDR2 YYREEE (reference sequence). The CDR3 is CASSLSADLSTDTQYF. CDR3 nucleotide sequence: TGTGCCAGCAGCTTGTCGGCGGATCTGAGCACAGATACGCAGTATTTT. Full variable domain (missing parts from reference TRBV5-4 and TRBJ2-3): ETGVTQSPTHLIKTRGQQVTLRCSSQSGHNTVSWYQQALGQGPQFIFQYYREEENGRGNFPPRFSGLQFPNYSSELNVNALELDDSALYLCASSLSADLSTDTQYFGPGTRLTVL.

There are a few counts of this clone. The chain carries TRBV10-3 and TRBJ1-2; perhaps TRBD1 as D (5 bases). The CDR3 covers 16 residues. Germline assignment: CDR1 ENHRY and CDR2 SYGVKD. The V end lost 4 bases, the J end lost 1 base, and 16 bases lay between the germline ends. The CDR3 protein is CAISGQWATRNYGYTF. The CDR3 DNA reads TGTGCCATCAGTGGACAGTGGGCCACTCGTAACTATGGCTACACCTTC.

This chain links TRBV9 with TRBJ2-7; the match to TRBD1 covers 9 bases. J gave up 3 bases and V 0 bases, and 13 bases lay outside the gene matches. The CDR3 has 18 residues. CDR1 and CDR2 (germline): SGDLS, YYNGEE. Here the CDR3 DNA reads TGTGCCAGCAGCGTAGCTGCGGCACCGGGACAGGGACACTACGAGCAGTACTTC. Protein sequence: CASSVAAAPGQGHYEQYF. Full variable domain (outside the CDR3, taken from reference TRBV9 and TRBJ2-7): DSGVTQTPKHLITATGQRVTLRCSPRSGDLSVYWYQQSLDQGLQFLIQYYNGEERAKGNILERFSAQQFPDLHSELNLSSLELGDSALYFCASSVAAAPGQGHYEQYFGPGTRLTVT.

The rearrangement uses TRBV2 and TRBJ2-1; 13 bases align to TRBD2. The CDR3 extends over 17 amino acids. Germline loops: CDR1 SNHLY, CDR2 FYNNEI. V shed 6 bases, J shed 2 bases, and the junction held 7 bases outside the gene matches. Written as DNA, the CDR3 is TGTGCCAGCAGAGACAGACTAGCGGGGGGACCCTACAATGAGCAGTTCTTC. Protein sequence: CASRDRLAGGPYNEQFF.